This passage covers 9 T cell receptor beta chains from one sample sequenced in a study of blood T cell repertoires in COVID-19. Sequencing used immunoSEQ multiplex PCR; TCRdb keeps in-frame clones, though not all of them. The table lists about 280,000 clones, around 84% of them singletons. The sample was PBMCs or T cells enriched from blood (not recorded which). These receptors originate from a man in his forties who had been exposed to COVID-19.

J is TRBJ2-1 and V is TRBV5-1; D gene unclear. The germline V gene encodes CDR1 SGHRS and CDR2 YFSETQ. Trimming pared 3 bases from V and 9 bases from J, leaving 10 bases between. The CDR3 is made up of 12 amino acids. CDR3 loop: CASSSPGSEQFF. In nucleotides, the CDR3 is TGCGCCAGCAGCTCCCCGGGTAGTGAGCAGTTCTTC.

The J gene is TRBJ1-2, the V gene TRBV24-1; TRBD1 aligns across 8 bases. The CDR3 loop spans 14 amino acids. After removal of 7 bases from V and 5 bases from J, the junction contained 8 bases not matched to a gene. Germline V lookup: CDR1 KGHDR, CDR2 SFDVKD. The CDR3 reads CATRPTGGEYGYTF. CDR3 bases: TGTGCCACCAGACCAACAGGGGGGGAATATGGCTACACCTTC.

This rearrangement joins TRBV2 to TRBJ1-1, with 7 bases identical to TRBD1. Germline V gene lookup returns CDR1 SNHLY and CDR2 FYNNEI. The CDR3 extends over 12 amino acids. J lost 10 bases, V lost 4 bases, and 6 bases had no gene match. The CDR3 DNA is TGTGCCAGCAGTGGGGGGACAGTTTTAGCTTTCTTT. Amino acid sequence: CASSGGTVLAFF.

CDR3 region: CSHWTRGRDGNYGYTF. The DNA for the CDR3 is TGCAGCCATTGGACCAGGGGTCGCGATGGGAACTATGGCTACACCTTC. J is TRBJ1-2 and V is TRBV29-1, with a possible D match to TRBD1 (6 bases). Germline CDR1 SQVTM, CDR2 ANQGSEA. This CDR3 has 16 residues. The ends were cut back, 8 bases at V and 2 bases at J, with 24 bases in the middle.

This clone was picked up a small number of times. The chain recombines TRBV19 with TRBJ1-1; weak D call: TRBD1 (6 bases). Germline assignment: CDR1 LNHDA and CDR2 SQIVND (reference sequence). V lost 3 bases and J lost 8, with 19 bases in between. This CDR3 has 15 residues. The CDR3 region has the DNA TGTGCCAGTAGTATCCGGGGCCTCAGGGACAACGAAGCTTTCTTT. It specifies CASSIRGLRDNEAFF. Supplemented by reference TRBV19 and TRBJ1-1, the full variable domain reads DGGITQSPKYLFRKEGQNVTLSCEQNLNHDAMYWYRQDPGQGLRLIYYSQIVNDFQKGDIAEGYSVSREKKESFPLTVTSAQKNPTAFYLCASSIRGLRDNEAFFGQGTRLTVV.

The CDR3 region is CATRLGLAGGNNEQFF. The CDR3 DNA reads as TGTGCCACCCGCCTCGGACTAGCGGGAGGCAACAATGAGCAGTTCTTC. The V gene is TRBV19, the J gene TRBJ2-1; 14 bases are shared with TRBD2. Germline V gene data show CDR1 as LNHDA and CDR2 as SQIVND (reference sequence). V lost 10 bases and J lost 5; bases outside the gene matches: 10. The CDR3 runs to 16 residues.

This chain links TRBV18 with TRBJ2-3, with TRBD2 as a possible D gene (7 bases). V gave up 8 bases and J gave up 4 bases, with 22 bases separating them. This CDR3 comprises 16 residues. Germline loops: CDR1 KGHSH, CDR2 LQKENI. DNA for the CDR3: TGTGCCAGCCCCCTAGGGGGGGCGTATGGCGCAGATACGCAGTATTTT. It specifies CASPLGGAYGADTQYF.

The chain has TRBV12-2 and TRBJ2-1; the table calls TRBD2, which could not be checked here. TRBV12-2 is a pseudogene segment. This CDR3 region has 22 residues. Here the CDR3 reads CASRLTMAGLSGGSEFSDEQFF. In nucleotides, the CDR3 is TGTGCAAGTCGCTTAACCATGGCAGGTCTATCCGGGGGGTCAGAGTTCTCGGATGAGCAGTTCTTC.

The chain carries TRBV10-1 and TRBJ1-5; D is unresolved. The CDR3 is made up of 13 amino acids. CDR1 and CDR2 (germline): WNHNN, SYGVQD (reference sequence). Between the trimmed V and J ends, which lost 4 bases and 3 bases, there was a span of 7 bases. DNA of the CDR3: TGCGCCAGCAGTGGAGGCTTCAATCAGCCCCAGCATTTT. Translated: CASSGGFNQPQHF.